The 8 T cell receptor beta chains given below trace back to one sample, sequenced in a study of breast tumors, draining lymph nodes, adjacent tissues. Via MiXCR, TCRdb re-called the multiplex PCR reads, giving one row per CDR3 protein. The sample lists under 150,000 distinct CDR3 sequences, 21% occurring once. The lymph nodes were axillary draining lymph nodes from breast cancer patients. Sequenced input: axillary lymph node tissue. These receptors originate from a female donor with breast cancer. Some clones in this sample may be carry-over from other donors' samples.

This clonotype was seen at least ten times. In DNA, the CDR3 is TGTGCCAGCAGTGATCTTCCCACAGGAAGCTCCTACAATGAGCAGTTCTTC. The encoded protein is CASSDLPTGSSYNEQFF. This rearrangement joins TRBV6-4 to TRBJ2-1, with D possibly being TRBD1 (5 bases). The length of the CDR3 is 17 residues. Per the germline V gene, CDR1 is MRHNA and CDR2 is SNTAGT. Trimming took 3 bases from V and 0 from J, leaving 15 bases between them.

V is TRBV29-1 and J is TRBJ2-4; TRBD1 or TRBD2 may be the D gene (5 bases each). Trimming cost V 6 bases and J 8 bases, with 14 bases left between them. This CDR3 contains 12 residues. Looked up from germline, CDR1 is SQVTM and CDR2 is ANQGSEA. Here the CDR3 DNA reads TGCAGCGTGGCGGGCCTGGGGGACATTCAGTACTTC. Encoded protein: CSVAGLGDIQYF.

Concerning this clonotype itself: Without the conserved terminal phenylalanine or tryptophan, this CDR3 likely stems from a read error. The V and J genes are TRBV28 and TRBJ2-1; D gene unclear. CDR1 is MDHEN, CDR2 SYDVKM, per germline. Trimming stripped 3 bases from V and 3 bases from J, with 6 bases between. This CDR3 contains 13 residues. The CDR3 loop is CASSFVNYNEQFS. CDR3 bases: TGTGCCAGCAGTTTCGTTAACTACAATGAGCAGTTCTCC.

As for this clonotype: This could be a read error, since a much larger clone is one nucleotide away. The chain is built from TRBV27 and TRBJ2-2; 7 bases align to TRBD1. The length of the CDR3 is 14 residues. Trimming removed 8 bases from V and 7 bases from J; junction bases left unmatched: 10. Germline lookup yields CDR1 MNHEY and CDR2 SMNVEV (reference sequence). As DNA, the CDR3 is TGTGCCAGCCAAGACAGGGAGAGCATCGGGGAGCTGTTTTTT. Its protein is CASQDRESIGELFF.

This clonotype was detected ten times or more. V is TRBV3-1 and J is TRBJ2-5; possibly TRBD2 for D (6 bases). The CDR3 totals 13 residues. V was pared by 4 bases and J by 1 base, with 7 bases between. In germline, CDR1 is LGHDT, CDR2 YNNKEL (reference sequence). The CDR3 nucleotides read TGTGCCAGCAGCCGGGACTCCCAAGAGACCCAGTACTTC. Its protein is CASSRDSQETQYF.

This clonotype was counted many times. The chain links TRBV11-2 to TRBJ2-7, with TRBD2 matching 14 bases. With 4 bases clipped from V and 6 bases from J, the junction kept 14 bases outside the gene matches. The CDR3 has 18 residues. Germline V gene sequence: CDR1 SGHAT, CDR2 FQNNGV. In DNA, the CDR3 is TGTGCCAGCAGCTCCTTAGACGGACTAGCGGGAGGACGGAGCGAGCAGTACTTC. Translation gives CASSSLDGLAGGRSEQYF.

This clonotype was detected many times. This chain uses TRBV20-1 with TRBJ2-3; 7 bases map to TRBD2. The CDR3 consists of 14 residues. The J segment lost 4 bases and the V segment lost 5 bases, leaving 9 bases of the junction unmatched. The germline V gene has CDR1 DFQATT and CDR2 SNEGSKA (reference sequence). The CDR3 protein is CSAQTSVVPDTQYF. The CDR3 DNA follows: TGCAGTGCTCAAACTAGCGTAGTCCCAGATACGCAGTATTTT.

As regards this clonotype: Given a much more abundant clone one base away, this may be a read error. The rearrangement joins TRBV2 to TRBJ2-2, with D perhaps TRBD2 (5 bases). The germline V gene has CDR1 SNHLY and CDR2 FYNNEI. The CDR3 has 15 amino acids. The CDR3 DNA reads TGTGCCAGCAAACGCGAAGTGGGTAACACCGGGGAGCTGTCTTTT. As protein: CASKREVGNTGELSF.